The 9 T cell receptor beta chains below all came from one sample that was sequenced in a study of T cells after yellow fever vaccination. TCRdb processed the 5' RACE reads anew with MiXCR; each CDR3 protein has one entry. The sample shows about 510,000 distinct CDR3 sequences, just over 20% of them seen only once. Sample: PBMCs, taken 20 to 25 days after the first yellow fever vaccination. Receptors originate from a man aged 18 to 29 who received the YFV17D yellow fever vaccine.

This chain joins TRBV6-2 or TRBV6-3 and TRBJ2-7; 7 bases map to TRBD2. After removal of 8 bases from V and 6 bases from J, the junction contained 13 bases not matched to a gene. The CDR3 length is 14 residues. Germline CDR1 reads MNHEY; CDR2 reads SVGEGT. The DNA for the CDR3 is TGTGCCAGCGCGCTAGCGGTCGCAGACTCCGAGCAGTACTTC. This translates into CASALAVADSEQYF.

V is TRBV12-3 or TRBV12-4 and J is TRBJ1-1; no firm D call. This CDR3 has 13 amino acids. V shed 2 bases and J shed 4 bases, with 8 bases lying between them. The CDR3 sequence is CASSLSWGTEAFF. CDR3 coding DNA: TGTGCCAGCAGTTTAAGTTGGGGCACTGAAGCTTTCTTT.

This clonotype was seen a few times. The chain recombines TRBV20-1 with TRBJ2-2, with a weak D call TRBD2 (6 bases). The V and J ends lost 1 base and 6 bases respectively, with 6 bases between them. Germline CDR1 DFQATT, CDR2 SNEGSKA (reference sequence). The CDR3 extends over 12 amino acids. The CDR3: CSARGEAGELFF. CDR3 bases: TGCAGTGCTAGAGGGGAGGCCGGGGAGCTGTTTTTT.

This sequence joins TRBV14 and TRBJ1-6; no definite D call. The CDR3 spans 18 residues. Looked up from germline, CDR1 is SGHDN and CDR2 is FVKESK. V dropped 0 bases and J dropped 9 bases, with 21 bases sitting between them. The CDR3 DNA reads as TGTGCCAGCAGCCAAGATATTGGGCCAGCCTCGCTCGGTTCACCCCTCCACTTT. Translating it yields CASSQDIGPASLGSPLHF.

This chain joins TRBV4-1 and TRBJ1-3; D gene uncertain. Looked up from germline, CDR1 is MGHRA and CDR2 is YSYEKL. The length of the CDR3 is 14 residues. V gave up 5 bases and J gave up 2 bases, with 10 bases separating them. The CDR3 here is CASSAAIAGNTIYF. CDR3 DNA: TGCGCCAGCAGCGCCGCAATAGCTGGAAACACCATATATTTT.

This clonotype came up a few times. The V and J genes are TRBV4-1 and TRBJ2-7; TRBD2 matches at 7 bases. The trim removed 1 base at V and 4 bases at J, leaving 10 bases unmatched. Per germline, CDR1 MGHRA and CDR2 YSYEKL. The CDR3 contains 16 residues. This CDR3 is CASSQALLATLYEQYF. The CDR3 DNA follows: TGCGCCAGCAGCCAAGCTTTACTAGCGACATTATACGAGCAGTACTTC.

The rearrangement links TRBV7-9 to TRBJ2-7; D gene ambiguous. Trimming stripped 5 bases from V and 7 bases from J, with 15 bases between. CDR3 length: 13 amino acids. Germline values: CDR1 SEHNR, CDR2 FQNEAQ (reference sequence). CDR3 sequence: CASSPLGVAEQYV. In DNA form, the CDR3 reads TGTGCCAGCAGCCCCCTCGGTGTGGCGGAGCAGTACGTC.

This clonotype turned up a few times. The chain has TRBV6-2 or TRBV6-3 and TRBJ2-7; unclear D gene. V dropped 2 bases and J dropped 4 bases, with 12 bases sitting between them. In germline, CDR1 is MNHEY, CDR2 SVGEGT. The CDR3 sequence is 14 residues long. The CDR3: CASSYGRVPYEQYV. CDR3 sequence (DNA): TGTGCCAGCAGTTACGGTCGGGTACCTTACGAGCAGTACGTC.

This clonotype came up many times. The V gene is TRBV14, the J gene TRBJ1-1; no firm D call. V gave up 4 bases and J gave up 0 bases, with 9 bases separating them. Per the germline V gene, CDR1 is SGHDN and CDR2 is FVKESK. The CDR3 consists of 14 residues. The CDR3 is CASSPRAMNTEAFF. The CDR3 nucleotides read TGTGCCAGCAGCCCTCGGGCTATGAACACTGAAGCTTTCTTT.